The 9 T cell receptor beta chains given below trace back to one sample, sequenced in a study of cytomegalovirus exposure and HLA in healthy donors. PCR used 60 Vbeta primers and 13 Jbeta primers. Assay: immunoSEQ multiplex PCR; the TCRdb copy retains only in-frame clones and omits some. Found here are about 200,000 clones, more than 75% of them singletons; the top ten hold 6%. The material sequenced was PBMCs. These receptors were obtained from a man aged 35 to 55 in good health and CMV-seropositive.

This chain connects TRBV30 to TRBJ2-5, with a possible D match to TRBD2 (6 bases). The germline CDR1 and CDR2 sequences are GTSNPN and SVGIG (reference sequence). This CDR3 has 13 residues. Trimming shortened V by 3 bases and J by 9 bases, and 17 bases separated the two germline ends. CDR3: CAWRSRDLGAQYF. DNA of the CDR3: TGTGCCTGGAGGTCCAGGGACTTGGGGGCCCAGTACTTC.

This chain connects TRBV27 to TRBJ1-1; D gene ambiguous. CDR1 and CDR2 from the germline V gene are MNHEY and SMNVEV (reference sequence). The V gene lost 4 bases and the J gene lost 0 bases, with 12 bases spanning the gap. The CDR3 spans 15 residues. CDR3 loop: CASSSQTLMNTEAFF. CDR3 coding DNA: TGTGCCAGCAGTTCACAGACCCTCATGAACACTGAAGCTTTCTTT.

The V and J genes are TRBV13 and TRBJ2-5, with D maybe TRBD2 (5 bases). With 5 bases removed from V and 5 bases from J, the gap between germline ends came to 9 bases. The CDR3 spans 12 residues. From germline, CDR1 is PRHDT and CDR2 FYEKMQ (reference sequence). CDR3 in DNA: TGTGCCAGCAGCAGCGAGCGGGAGACCCAGTACTTC. As protein: CASSSERETQYF. Based on the CDR3 plus reference TRBV13 and TRBJ2-5, the full variable domain is AAGVIQSPRHLIKEKRETATLKCYPIPRHDTVYWYQQGPGQDPQFLISFYEKMQSDKGSIPDRFSAQQFSDYHSELNMSSLELGDSALYFCASSSERETQYFGPGTRLLVL.

The CDR3 reads CASSLAPLLARTSGSAFEQFF. The CDR3 coding sequence is TGCGCCAGCAGCTTGGCCCCACTTTTAGCCAGGACTAGCGGGAGTGCATTTGAGCAGTTCTTC. The gene calls are TRBV5-1 and TRBJ2-1, with 13 bases matching TRBD2. The trim removed 0 bases at V and 9 bases at J, leaving 21 bases unmatched. The germline V gene has CDR1 SGHRS and CDR2 YFSETQ. The CDR3 sequence is 21 residues long.

This sequence joins TRBV5-6 and TRBJ2-3; 7 bases are shared with TRBD2. There are 15 residues in the CDR3. In germline, CDR1 is SGHDT, CDR2 YYEEEE. J gave up 1 base and V 3 bases, and 5 bases lay outside the gene matches. The CDR3 region is CASSWGGTRTDTQYF. Here the CDR3 DNA reads TGTGCCAGCAGCTGGGGGGGGACCCGCACAGATACGCAGTATTTT.

The V and J genes are TRBV5-8 and TRBJ2-7; 8 nucleotides agree with TRBD2. Germline assignment: CDR1 SGHTS and CDR2 YDEGEE. V lost 4 bases and J lost 5; bases outside the gene matches: 5. This CDR3 is built from 13 residues. CDR3 in DNA: TGTGCCAGCAGCCCGGGAGGGCCAAACGAGCAGTACGTC. Protein: CASSPGGPNEQYV.

The sample holds a few counts of this clone. In nucleotides, the CDR3 is TGTGCCAGCAGCTTCGACCCCTCCGGGAGTACGGTCAATGAGCAGTTCTTC. It encodes CASSFDPSGSTVNEQFF. This chain links TRBV7-6 with TRBJ2-1; D is possibly TRBD2 (6 bases). The length of the CDR3 is 17 residues. Germline V gene sequence: CDR1 SGHVS, CDR2 FNYEAQ. V dropped 3 bases and J dropped 6 bases, with 21 bases sitting between them.

The CDR3 here is CASSSRTGRNEKLFF. For the CDR3, the DNA is TGTGCCAGCAGCTCCCGGACAGGACGTAATGAAAAACTGTTTTTT. The V gene is TRBV11-2, the J gene TRBJ1-4; the match to TRBD1 covers 7 bases. Germline CDR1 is SGHAT and CDR2 is FQNNGV. V shed 4 bases, J shed 4 bases, and the junction held 6 bases outside the gene matches. This CDR3 spans 15 amino acids.

The chain is built from TRBV6-6 and TRBJ2-3; the match to TRBD2 covers 8 bases. The junction had 2 bases not matched to a gene; V was cut back by 4 bases and J by 2 bases. This CDR3 has 14 residues. Germline CDR1 MNHNY, CDR2 SVGAGI (reference sequence). The CDR3 sequence: CASSSSGYTDTQYF. As DNA, the CDR3 is TGTGCCAGCAGTTCTAGCGGGTACACAGATACGCAGTATTTT.